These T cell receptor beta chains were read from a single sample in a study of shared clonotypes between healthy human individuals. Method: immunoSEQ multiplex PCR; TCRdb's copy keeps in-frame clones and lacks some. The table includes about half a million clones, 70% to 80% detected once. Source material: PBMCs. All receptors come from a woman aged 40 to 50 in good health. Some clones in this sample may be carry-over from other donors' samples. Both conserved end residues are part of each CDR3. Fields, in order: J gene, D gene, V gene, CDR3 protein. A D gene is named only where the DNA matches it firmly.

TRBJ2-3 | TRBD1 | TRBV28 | CASTTTGLGTDTQYF
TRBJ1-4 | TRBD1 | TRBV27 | CASSFTGDRDEKLFF
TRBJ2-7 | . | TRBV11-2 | CASSLDGGDGSYEQYF
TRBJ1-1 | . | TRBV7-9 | CASSLDIRTEAFF
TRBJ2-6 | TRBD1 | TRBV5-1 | CASSRTGSGANVLTF
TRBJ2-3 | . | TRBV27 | CASSHTLGTTDTQYF
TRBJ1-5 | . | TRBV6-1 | CASTLNIYPAGPQHF
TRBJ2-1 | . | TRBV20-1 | CSAGRDNEQFF
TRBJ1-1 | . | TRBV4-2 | CASSQDGGLNTEAFF
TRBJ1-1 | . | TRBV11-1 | CASSLARNTEAFF
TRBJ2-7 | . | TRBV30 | CAWSDFGRPGFYEQYF
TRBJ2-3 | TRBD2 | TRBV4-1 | CASSPDGRAPDTQYF
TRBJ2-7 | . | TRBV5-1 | CASSPGGSHEQYF
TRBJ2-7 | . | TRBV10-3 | CAISGGGGVLEQYF
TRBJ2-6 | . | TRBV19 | CASSIDSGGANVLTF
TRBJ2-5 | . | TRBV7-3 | CASSYGRQETQYF
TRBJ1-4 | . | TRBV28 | CASSPRVVVVRKLFF
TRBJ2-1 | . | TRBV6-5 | CASSPRGGGEQFF
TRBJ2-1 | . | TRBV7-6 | CASSLGSSRVFFGDEQFF
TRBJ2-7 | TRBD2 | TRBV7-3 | CASSPGLAVGEQYF
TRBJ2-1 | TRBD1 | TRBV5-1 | CASSSTGTGRFRDEQFF
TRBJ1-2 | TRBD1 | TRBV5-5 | CASSPQAGDRGNNYGYTF
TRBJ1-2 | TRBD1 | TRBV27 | CASSQTGNGYTF
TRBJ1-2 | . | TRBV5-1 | CASSYPGQSYGYTF
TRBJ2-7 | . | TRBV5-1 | CASSLGQSYEQYF
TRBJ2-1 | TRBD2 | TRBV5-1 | CASSFGTSGRVNEQFF
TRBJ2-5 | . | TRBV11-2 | CASSLDRQVQETQYF
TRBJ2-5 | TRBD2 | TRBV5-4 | CASRRGLAGDQETQYF
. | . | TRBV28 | CATKDSYEQYF
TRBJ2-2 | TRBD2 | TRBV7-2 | CASSLVASGSTGELFF
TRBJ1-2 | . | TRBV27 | CASSLSQGNSYGYTF
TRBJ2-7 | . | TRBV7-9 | CASSFDLDYEQYF